The rows below give T cell receptor beta chains drawn from one sample of a study of beta chain features in type 1 diabetes. Sequencing used immunoSEQ multiplex PCR; TCRdb keeps in-frame clones, though not all of them. The data show about 270,000 clones, over 11% seen once. Sequencing was carried out using naive CD4+ T cells from blood. The receptor set was obtained from a man younger than 40 with type 1 diabetes. Both conserved end residues are part of each CDR3. The size entry is marked missing in some rows and otherwise reads once, few, many or a size class.

v_call	j_call	clone_size	cdr3_aa
TRBV4-2	TRBJ2-5	few	CASSQGVAGVRETQYF
TRBV30	TRBJ2-1	few	CAWKNLAGGNNEQFF
TRBV29-1	TRBJ2-7	.	CSVGQRESEQYF
TRBV27	TRBJ1-5	.	CASSSLGTGSPIGQPQHF
TRBV28	TRBJ2-7	few	CASTLAGNEQYF
TRBV18	TRBJ2-5	.	CASSPRSLAGRETQYF
TRBV6-5	TRBJ2-3	.	CASSGQASNEDTQYF
TRBV7-3	TRBJ2-4	.	CASSTGLAGAKNIQYF
TRBV18	TRBJ2-5	.	CASSPRGQSYQETQYF
TRBV7-8	TRBJ1-5	few	CASSPGDSNQPQHF
TRBV7-3	TRBJ2-4	.	CASSLRPGSENIQYF
TRBV7-9	TRBJ1-1	few	CASSLFSVNTEAFF
TRBV5-1	TRBJ2-6	.	CASSPRTGNSGANVLTF
TRBV2	TRBJ1-5	.	CASSGTGDQPQHF
TRBV7-2	TRBJ2-3	.	CASSPRPTDTQYF
TRBV28	TRBJ1-5	few	CASGTGDQPQHF
TRBV29-1	TRBJ1-1	few	CSASPPGSGTEAFF
TRBV7-2	TRBJ2-2	few	CASSPYRVGTGELFF
TRBV28	TRBJ2-2	.	CASSPGTRWGTGELFF
TRBV18	TRBJ1-5	.	CASGTGNQPQHF
TRBV2	TRBJ2-2	few	CASSYGGRVYTGELFF
TRBV9	TRBJ2-2	.	CASSAGTYTGELFF
TRBV7-2	TRBJ2-1	few	CASSLNRYNEQFF
TRBV14	TRBJ2-7	few	CASSQSPGQGTYEQYF